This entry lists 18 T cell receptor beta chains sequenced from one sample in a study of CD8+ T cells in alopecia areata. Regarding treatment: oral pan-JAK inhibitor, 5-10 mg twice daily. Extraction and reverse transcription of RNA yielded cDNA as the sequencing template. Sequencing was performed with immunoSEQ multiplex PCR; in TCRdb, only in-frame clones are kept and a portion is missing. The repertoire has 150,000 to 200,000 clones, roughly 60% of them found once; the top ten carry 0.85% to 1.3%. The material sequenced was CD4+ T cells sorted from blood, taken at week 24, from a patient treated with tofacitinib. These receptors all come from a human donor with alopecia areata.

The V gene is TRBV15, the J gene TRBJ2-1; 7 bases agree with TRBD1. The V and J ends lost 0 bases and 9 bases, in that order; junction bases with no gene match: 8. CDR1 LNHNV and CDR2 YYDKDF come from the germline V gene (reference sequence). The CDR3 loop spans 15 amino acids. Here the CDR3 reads CATSRDRGAGGEQFF. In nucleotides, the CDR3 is TGTGCCACCAGCAGAGATAGGGGAGCAGGGGGTGAGCAGTTCTTC.

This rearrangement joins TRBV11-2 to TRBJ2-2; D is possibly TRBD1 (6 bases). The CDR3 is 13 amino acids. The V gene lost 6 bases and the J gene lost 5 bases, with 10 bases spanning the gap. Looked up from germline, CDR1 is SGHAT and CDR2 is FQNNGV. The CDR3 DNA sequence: TGTGCCAGCAGACCTCAGGGGACCGGGGAGCTGTTTTTT. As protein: CASRPQGTGELFF. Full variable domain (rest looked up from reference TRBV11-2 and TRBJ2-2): EAGVAQSPRYKIIEKRQSVAFWCNPISGHATLYWYQQILGQGPKLLIQFQNNGVVDDSQLPKDRFSAERLKGVDSTLKIQPAKLEDSAVYLCASRPQGTGELFFGEGSRLTVL.

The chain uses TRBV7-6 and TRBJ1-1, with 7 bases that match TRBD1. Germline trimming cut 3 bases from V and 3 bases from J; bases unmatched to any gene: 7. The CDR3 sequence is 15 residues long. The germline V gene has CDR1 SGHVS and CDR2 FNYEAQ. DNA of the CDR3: TGTGCCAGCAGCTTGGCAGGGGGGACAGACACTGAAGCTTTCTTT. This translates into CASSLAGGTDTEAFF.

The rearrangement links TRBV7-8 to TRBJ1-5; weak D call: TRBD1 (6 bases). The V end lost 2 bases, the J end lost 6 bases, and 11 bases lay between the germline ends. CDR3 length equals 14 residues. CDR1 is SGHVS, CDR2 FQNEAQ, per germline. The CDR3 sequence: CASSLNRERQPQHF. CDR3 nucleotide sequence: TGTGCCAGCAGCTTAAACAGGGAACGTCAGCCCCAGCATTTT.

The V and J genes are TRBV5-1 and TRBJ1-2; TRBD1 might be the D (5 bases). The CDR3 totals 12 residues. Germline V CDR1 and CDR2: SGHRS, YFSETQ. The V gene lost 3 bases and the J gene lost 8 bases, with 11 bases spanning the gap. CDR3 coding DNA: TGCGCCAGCAGCTGGGACGTGCAGGGCTACACCTTC. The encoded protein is CASSWDVQGYTF.

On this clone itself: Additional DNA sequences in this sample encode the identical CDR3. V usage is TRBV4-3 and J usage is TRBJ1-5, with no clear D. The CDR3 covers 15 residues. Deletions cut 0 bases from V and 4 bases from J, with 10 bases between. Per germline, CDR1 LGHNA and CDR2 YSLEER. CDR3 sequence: CASSQDVGGNQPQHF. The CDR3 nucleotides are TGCGCCAGCAGCCAAGATGTTGGAGGGAATCAGCCCCAGCATTTT.

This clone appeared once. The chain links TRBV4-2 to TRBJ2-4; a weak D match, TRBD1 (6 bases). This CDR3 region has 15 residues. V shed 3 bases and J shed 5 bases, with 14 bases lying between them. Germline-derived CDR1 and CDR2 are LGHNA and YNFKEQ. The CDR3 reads CASSHVDRTENIQYF. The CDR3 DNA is TGTGCCAGCAGCCACGTGGACAGAACGGAAAACATTCAGTACTTC.

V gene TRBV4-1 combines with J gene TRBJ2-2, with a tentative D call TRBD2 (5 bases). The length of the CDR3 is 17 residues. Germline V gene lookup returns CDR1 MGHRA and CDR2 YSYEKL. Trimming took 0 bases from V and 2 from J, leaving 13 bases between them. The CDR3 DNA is TGCGCCAGCAGCCAAGATCTGGACTCCGCAAACACCGGGGAGCTGTTTTTT. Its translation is CASSQDLDSANTGELFF.

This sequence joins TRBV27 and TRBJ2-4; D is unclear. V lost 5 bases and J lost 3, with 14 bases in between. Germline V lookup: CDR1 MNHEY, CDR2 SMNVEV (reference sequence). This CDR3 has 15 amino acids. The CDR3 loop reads CASSGPFEDKNIQYF. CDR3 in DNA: TGTGCCAGCAGTGGCCCGTTCGAGGACAAAAACATTCAGTACTTC.

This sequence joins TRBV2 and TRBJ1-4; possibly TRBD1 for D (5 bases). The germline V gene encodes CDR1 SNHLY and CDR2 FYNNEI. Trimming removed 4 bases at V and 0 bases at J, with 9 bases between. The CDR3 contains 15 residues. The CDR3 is CASSGRTSTNEKLFF. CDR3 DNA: TGTGCCAGCAGTGGCCGGACATCAACTAATGAAAAACTGTTTTTT.

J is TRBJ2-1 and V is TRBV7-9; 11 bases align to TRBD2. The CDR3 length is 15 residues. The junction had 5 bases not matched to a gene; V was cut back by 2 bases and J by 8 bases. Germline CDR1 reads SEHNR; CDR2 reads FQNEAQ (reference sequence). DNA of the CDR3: TGTGCCAGCAGCTTAAGACTAGCGGGGTCGGATGAGCAGTTCTTC. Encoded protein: CASSLRLAGSDEQFF.

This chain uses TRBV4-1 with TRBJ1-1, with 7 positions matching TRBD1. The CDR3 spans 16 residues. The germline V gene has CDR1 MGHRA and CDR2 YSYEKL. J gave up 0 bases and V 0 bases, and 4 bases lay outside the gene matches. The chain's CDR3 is CASSQDRGGVNTEAFF. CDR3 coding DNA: TGCGCCAGCAGCCAAGATCGAGGGGGCGTGAACACTGAAGCTTTCTTT.

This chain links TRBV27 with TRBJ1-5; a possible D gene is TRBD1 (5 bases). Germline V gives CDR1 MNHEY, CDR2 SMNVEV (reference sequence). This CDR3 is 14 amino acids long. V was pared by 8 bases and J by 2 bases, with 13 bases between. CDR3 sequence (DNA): TGTGCCAGCCGTGAGGGGAAGGGCAATCAGCCCCAGCATTTT. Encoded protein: CASREGKGNQPQHF.

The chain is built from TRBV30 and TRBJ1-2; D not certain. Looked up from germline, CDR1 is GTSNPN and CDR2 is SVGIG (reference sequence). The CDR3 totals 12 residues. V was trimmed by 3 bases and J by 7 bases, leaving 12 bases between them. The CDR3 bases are TGTGCCTGGAGCCCCGGAGTTCGTGGCTACACCTTC. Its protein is CAWSPGVRGYTF.

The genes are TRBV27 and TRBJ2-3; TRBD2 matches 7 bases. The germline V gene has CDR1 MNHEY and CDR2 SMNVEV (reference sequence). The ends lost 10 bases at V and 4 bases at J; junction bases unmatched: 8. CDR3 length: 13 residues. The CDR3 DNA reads TGTGCCACGTGGGGGGGGGATGCAGATACGCAGTATTTT. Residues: CATWGGDADTQYF.

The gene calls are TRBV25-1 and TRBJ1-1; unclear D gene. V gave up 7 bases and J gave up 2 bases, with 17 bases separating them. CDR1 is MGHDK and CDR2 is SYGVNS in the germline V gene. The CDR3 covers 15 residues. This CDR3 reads CASIPGGVPNTEAFF. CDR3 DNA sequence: TGTGCCAGCATTCCCGGAGGAGTTCCCAACACTGAAGCTTTCTTT.

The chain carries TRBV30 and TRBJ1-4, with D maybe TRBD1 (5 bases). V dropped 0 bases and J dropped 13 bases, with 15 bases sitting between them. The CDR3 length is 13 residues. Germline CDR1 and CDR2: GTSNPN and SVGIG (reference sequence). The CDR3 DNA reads TGTGCCTGGAGTGTTGCCGGGGCAGGTGGACTGTTTTTT. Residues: CAWSVAGAGGLFF.

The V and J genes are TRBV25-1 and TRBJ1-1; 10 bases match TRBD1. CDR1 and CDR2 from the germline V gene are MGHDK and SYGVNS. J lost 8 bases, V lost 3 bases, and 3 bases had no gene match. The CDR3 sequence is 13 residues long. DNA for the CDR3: TGTGCCAGCAGTGACACGGACAGGGGGGAAGCTTTCTTT. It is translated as CASSDTDRGEAFF.